A selection of T cell receptor beta chains follows, all from one sample in a study of shared clonotypes between healthy human individuals. The method was immunoSEQ multiplex PCR; TCRdb's version includes in-frame clones alone and lacks a portion of them. The data contain millions of clones, around 96% of them singletons. Specimen: naive CD8+ T cells sorted from blood. The origin of the receptors is a man aged 18 to 29 in good health. The CDR3 runs from the conserved cysteine through the conserved F or W. A D gene is named only where the DNA matches it firmly. The listing skips clone size in some rows; elsewhere it reads once, few, many or a size class.

abundance	j_gene	d_gene	v_gene	CDR3aa	CDR3nt
.	TRBJ2-7	TRBD1	TRBV27	CASSFLGQGGTYEQYF	TGTGCCAGCAGTTTCCTTGGACAGGGAGGTACCTACGAGCAGTACTTC
.	TRBJ1-2	.	TRBV5-6	CASSFGLGGGYTF	TGTGCCAGCAGCTTTGGCCTGGGAGGTGGCTACACCTTC
.	TRBJ1-1	.	TRBV5-1	CASSLRQFNTEAFF	TGCGCCAGCAGCTTGCGGCAGTTCAACACTGAAGCTTTCTTT
.	TRBJ2-7	TRBD1	TRBV11-3	CASSFGTGDYEQYF	TGTGCCAGCAGCTTCGGGACAGGGGACTACGAGCAGTACTTC
.	TRBJ1-3	TRBD1	TRBV6-5	CASSYGTDGNTIYF	TGTGCCAGCAGTTACGGGACAGACGGAAACACCATATATTTT
few	TRBJ1-1	.	TRBV18	CASSPPNTGMNTEAFF	TGTGCCAGCTCACCACCAAATACAGGGATGAACACTGAAGCTTTCTTT
.	TRBJ2-7	.	TRBV28	CASSLPPNKPTYEQYF	TGTGCCAGCAGTCTGCCTCCTAACAAGCCCACCTACGAGCAGTACTTC
.	TRBJ1-2	.	TRBV6-6	CAIREVYGYTF	TGTGCCATCCGAGAAGTCTATGGCTACACCTTC
.	TRBJ2-2	.	TRBV6-5	CASSYRGTTGELFF	TGTGCCAGCAGTTACCGGGGGACCACCGGGGAGCTGTTTTTT
.	TRBJ2-7	.	TRBV5-6	CASSGPGGATKSYEQYF	TGTGCCAGCAGCGGACCTGGAGGCGCGACTAAATCCTACGAGCAGTACTTC
.	TRBJ1-1	.	TRBV28	CASSTLWNTEAFF	TGTGCCAGCAGTACGCTATGGAACACTGAAGCTTTCTTT
once	TRBJ2-7	.	TRBV4-1	CASSLQGPGAYEQYF	TGCGCCAGCAGCCTCCAAGGGCCGGGGGCCTACGAGCAGTACTTC
.	TRBJ2-5	.	TRBV6-1	CASSDILQETQYF	TGTGCCAGCAGTGACATACTGCAAGAGACCCAGTACTTC
.	TRBJ2-2	.	TRBV9	CASSVARNTGELFF	TGTGCCAGCAGCGTAGCTCGGAACACCGGGGAGCTGTTTTTT
once	TRBJ2-7	.	TRBV5-1	CASSSQPDSFYEQYF	TGCGCCAGCAGCTCCCAACCGGACAGTTTCTACGAGCAGTACTTC
.	TRBJ2-5	.	TRBV18	CASSPTGPRETQYF	TGTGCCAGCTCACCTACAGGGCCTCGAGAGACCCAGTACTTC
.	TRBJ2-7	TRBD1	TRBV2	CASSELTGGEQYF	TGTGCCAGCAGTGAACTTACAGGGGGGGAGCAGTACTTC
once	TRBJ2-7	.	TRBV21-1	CASSKGVYGGRSYEQYF	TGTGCCAGCAGCAAAGGGGTTTACGGGGGCCGCTCCTACGAGCAGTACTTC
.	TRBJ1-1	.	TRBV28	CASSFNGNTEAFF	TGTGCCAGCAGTTTTAACGGGAACACTGAAGCTTTCTTT
.	TRBJ1-1	TRBD1	TRBV7-9	CASRKQGDGTEAFF	TGTGCCAGCAGAAAACAGGGGGACGGCACTGAAGCTTTCTTT
.	TRBJ2-7	.	TRBV7-9	CASSLRELASPYEQYF	TGTGCCAGCAGCTTACGGGAGCTGGCGAGTCCCTACGAGCAGTACTTC
.	TRBJ2-2	.	TRBV27	CASRTHGGTGELFF	TGTGCCAGCAGAACCCACGGGGGAACCGGGGAGCTGTTTTTT
.	TRBJ2-7	.	TRBV27	CASQAGRSLAYEQYF	TGTGCCAGCCAAGCAGGGCGAAGTCTAGCCTACGAGCAGTACTTC
.	TRBJ2-5	.	TRBV11-2	CASSLQETQYF	TGTGCCAGCAGCCTACAGGAGACCCAGTACTTC
.	TRBJ1-2	TRBD1	TRBV11-2	CASSPGQTFYGYTF	TGTGCCAGCAGCCCGGGACAGACCTTCTATGGCTACACCTTC
.	TRBJ2-7	TRBD1	TRBV28	CASLNTGAYEQYF	TGTGCCAGCCTAAACACAGGGGCCTACGAGCAGTACTTC
.	TRBJ2-7	TRBD2	TRBV4-3	CASSQVLAGVYEQYF	TGCGCCAGCAGCCAAGTACTAGCGGGAGTTTACGAGCAGTACTTC
.	TRBJ2-7	TRBD2	TRBV5-1	CASSFLAGDYEQYF	TGCGCCAGCAGCTTCCTAGCGGGGGACTACGAGCAGTACTTC
.	TRBJ2-7	TRBD2	TRBV12-5	CASGPGLAVYEQYF	TGTGCTAGTGGTCCCGGACTAGCGGTTTACGAGCAGTACTTC
.	TRBJ2-2	TRBD2	TRBV7-9	CASSSGLARDTGELFF	TGTGCCAGCAGCTCGGGACTAGCGCGCGACACCGGGGAGCTGTTTTTT
.	TRBJ2-7	.	TRBV5-4	CASSAGHSYEQYF	TGTGCCAGCAGCGCGGGACACTCCTACGAGCAGTACTTC
.	TRBJ2-7	.	TRBV5-4	CASSLEAGWDEQYF	TGTGCCAGCAGCTTGGAGGCGGGCTGGGACGAGCAGTACTTC
.	TRBJ1-1	.	TRBV28	CASRAWTGRYTEAFF	TGTGCCAGCAGAGCATGGACGGGGCGGTACACTGAAGCTTTCTTT
.	TRBJ2-7	TRBD1	TRBV4-3	CASSQLTGAPSYEQYF	TGCGCCAGCAGCCAGCTTACAGGGGCCCCCTCCTACGAGCAGTACTTC
.	TRBJ1-1	.	TRBV27	CASSLSKGGEAFF	TGTGCCAGCAGTTTAAGCAAAGGGGGTGAAGCTTTCTTT
.	TRBJ2-2	.	TRBV27	CASSSHARGELFF	TGTGCCAGCAGTTCCCATGCCCGCGGGGAGCTGTTTTTT
.	TRBJ1-2	.	TRBV29-1	CSVPGVGNGYTF	TGCAGCGTCCCAGGGGTAGGGAATGGCTACACCTTC
.	TRBJ2-2	.	TRBV10-2	CASTPTPLGELFF	TGCGCCAGCACCCCTACCCCCCTCGGGGAGCTGTTTTTT
.	TRBJ1-5	TRBD1	TRBV19	CASSIALGTGQHQPQHF	TGTGCCAGTAGTATAGCCCTCGGGACAGGACAACATCAGCCCCAGCATTTT
.	TRBJ1-5	.	TRBV2	CASSDELVNSNQPQHF	TGTGCCAGCAGTGACGAACTGGTAAATAGCAATCAGCCCCAGCATTTT
.	TRBJ2-7	.	TRBV13	CASSLGGQQYF	TGTGCCAGCAGTTTGGGGGGTCAGCAGTACTTC
.	TRBJ2-5	.	TRBV30	CAWSTEGRETQYF	TGTGCCTGGAGTACTGAGGGGAGGGAGACCCAGTACTTC
.	TRBJ2-1	.	TRBV27	CASSLLGHNEQFF	TGTGCCAGCAGTTTATTGGGACACAATGAGCAGTTCTTC
.	TRBJ1-2	.	TRBV7-9	CASSPAPGYTF	TGTGCCAGCAGCCCCGCCCCCGGCTACACCTTC
.	TRBJ2-3	.	TRBV7-2	CASSLVVGTDTQYF	TGTGCCAGCAGCTTAGTTGTCGGGACAGATACGCAGTATTTT
.	TRBJ1-3	.	TRBV28	CASNSGPVIFWGNTIYF	TGTGCCAGCAATTCGGGGCCCGTAATCTTCTGGGGAAACACCATATATTTT
once	TRBJ1-2	.	TRBV13	CASSLLNDYGYTF	TGTGCCAGCAGCTTACTAAACGACTATGGCTACACCTTC
.	TRBJ2-3	.	TRBV30	CAWSVHGGGTDTQYF	TGTGCCTGGAGTGTACACGGGGGTGGCACAGATACGCAGTATTTT
.	TRBJ2-1	TRBD2	TRBV6-1	CASSLAGSNEQFF	TGTGCCAGCTCGCTAGCGGGGAGTAATGAGCAGTTCTTC
.	TRBJ2-3	TRBD1	TRBV4-1	CASSQDPGTGVRDTQYF	TGCGCCAGCAGCCAAGATCCCGGGACAGGGGTGAGGGATACGCAGTATTTT
.	TRBJ2-1	TRBD2	TRBV5-1	CASSPRGAGDYNEQFF	TGCGCCAGCAGCCCACGGGGTGCGGGGGATTACAATGAGCAGTTCTTC
.	TRBJ2-7	.	TRBV27	CASSPPPLDPGHDSYEQYF	TGTGCCAGCAGTCCCCCTCCCCTTGATCCGGGACACGATTCCTACGAGCAGTACTTC
.	TRBJ2-7	.	TRBV6-1	CASIPRGHSYEQYF	TGTGCCAGCATCCCAAGGGGACACTCCTACGAGCAGTACTTC